Following are 6 T cell receptor beta chains from one sample sequenced in a study of cytomegalovirus exposure and HLA in healthy donors (dated by TCRdb to about 2017). The library was built by means of the immunoSEQ multiplex PCR assay. For the multiplex PCR, a mixture combining 60 forward primers for TCR Vbeta segments and 13 reverse primers for TCR Jbeta segments was used. What TCRdb holds here is the immuneACCESS table cut down to in-frame rearrangements. Part of the clones is not present; checked against another copy, under half of the missing clones reflect an unresolved V gene, and the others are unexplained. The sample contains tens of thousands of clones, roughly four fifths of them found a single time. 0.55% to 0.65% of the sample is in the top ten clones. Specimen: PBMCs. Receptors were obtained from a man under 40 in good health and CMV-seronegative.

The chain links TRBV7-3 to TRBJ2-3, with a tentative D call TRBD2 (5 bases). Trimming cost V 4 bases and J 3 bases, with 14 bases left between them. The CDR3 extends over 15 amino acids. The germline V gene encodes CDR1 SGHTA and CDR2 FQGTGA. The CDR3 coding sequence is TGTGCCAGCAGCTACGGAGGACTCAAAACAGATACGCAGTATTTT. It translates to CASSYGGLKTDTQYF. Looking up the rest from reference TRBV7-3 and TRBJ2-3 gives the full variable domain: GAGVSQTPSNKVTEKGKYVELRCDPISGHTALYWYRQSLGQGPEFLIYFQGTGAADDSGLPNDRFFAVRPEGSVSTLKIQRTERGDSAVYLCASSYGGLKTDTQYFGPGTRLTVL.

The chain combines TRBV9 with TRBJ1-2; TRBD1 aligns across 11 bases. The CDR3 has 16 amino acids. V lost 0 bases, J lost 7 bases, and 8 bases stayed unmatched. Germline V gene data show CDR1 as SGDLS and CDR2 as YYNGEE. The CDR3 coding sequence is TGTGCCAGCAGCGTAGGATTGGACAGGGGGCGCAGTGGCTACACCTTC. Amino acid sequence: CASSVGLDRGRSGYTF.

The chain uses TRBV7-6 and TRBJ1-3; TRBD1 matches 7 bases. The junction had 6 bases not matched to a gene; V was cut back by 4 bases and J by 3 bases. The CDR3 runs 15 residues. Germline V gene data show CDR1 as SGHVS and CDR2 as FNYEAQ. The CDR3 spells CASSSRGVDGNTIYF. In DNA form, the CDR3 reads TGTGCCAGCAGCTCCAGGGGGGTGGATGGAAACACCATATATTTT.

The rearrangement links TRBV28 to TRBJ1-2; D is uncertain. Germline values: CDR1 MDHEN, CDR2 SYDVKM. CDR3 size: 14 residues. V lost 1 base to trimming and J lost 8 bases, with 14 bases between them. The CDR3: CASSLSERVAGYTF. DNA for the CDR3: TGTGCCAGCAGTTTATCCGAGAGAGTCGCCGGCTACACCTTC.

The chain employs TRBV5-1 and TRBJ1-1, with 7 positions matching TRBD1. Germline values: CDR1 SGHRS, CDR2 YFSETQ. This CDR3 has 18 residues. J was trimmed by 1 base and V by 3 bases; bases with no gene match: 15. The CDR3 nucleotides read TGCGCCAGCAGCTCGGGACAGCTACCCATCTCAACGAACACTGAAGCTTTCTTT. Its translation is CASSSGQLPISTNTEAFF.

This chain connects TRBV7-9 to TRBJ2-1, with 13 bases aligning to TRBD2. The V and J ends lost 4 bases and 12 bases, in that order; junction bases with no gene match: 12. The CDR3 spans 16 residues. Germline V gives CDR1 SEHNR, CDR2 FQNEAQ (reference sequence). The CDR3 DNA is TGTGCCAGCAGCTCTACGGGCGGACTAGCGGGAGCGGTGCAGTTCTTC. Amino acid sequence: CASSSTGGLAGAVQFF.